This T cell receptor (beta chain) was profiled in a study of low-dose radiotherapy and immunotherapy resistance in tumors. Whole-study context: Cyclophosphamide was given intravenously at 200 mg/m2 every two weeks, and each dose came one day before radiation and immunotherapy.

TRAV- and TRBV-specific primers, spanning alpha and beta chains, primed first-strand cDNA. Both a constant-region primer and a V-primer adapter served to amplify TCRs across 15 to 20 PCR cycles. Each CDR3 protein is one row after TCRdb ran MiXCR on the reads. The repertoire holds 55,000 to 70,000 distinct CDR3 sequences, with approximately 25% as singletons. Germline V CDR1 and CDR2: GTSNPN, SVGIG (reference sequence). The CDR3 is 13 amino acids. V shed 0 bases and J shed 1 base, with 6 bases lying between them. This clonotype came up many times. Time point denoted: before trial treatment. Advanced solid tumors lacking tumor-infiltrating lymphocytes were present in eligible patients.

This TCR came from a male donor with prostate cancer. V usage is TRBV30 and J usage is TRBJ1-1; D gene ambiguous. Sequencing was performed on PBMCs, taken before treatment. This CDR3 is CAWSVGGNTEAFF. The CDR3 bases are TGTGCCTGGAGTGTAGGCGGGAACACTGAAGCTTTCTTT.